Detailed here is one TCR beta chain. Germline loops: CDR1 SGHRS, CDR2 YFSETQ. J was trimmed by 6 bases and V by 7 bases; bases with no gene match: 8. There are 15 residues in the CDR3. The sample comes from a study of blood T cell repertoires in COVID-19. TCRdb's copy holds only in-frame clones and misses some; the assay was immunoSEQ multiplex PCR. The sample contains some 520,000 clones, 85% to 90% of which appear only once. The sequencing sample was made of peripheral blood. The TCR comes from a man aged 18 to 29 with COVID-19, enrolled during active disease. This rearrangement joins TRBV5-1 to TRBJ2-2, with 11 nucleotides matching TRBD1. The DNA for the CDR3 is TGCGCCAGCCGCCGGGACAGGGGGACGGCCGGGGAGCTGTTTTTT. Translation: CASRRDRGTAGELFF.